This note documents a single TCR beta chain sequence. The data stem from a study of T cell responses to AZD1222 COVID-19 vaccine. Whole-study context: Researchers grouped second doses given at about 4 or about 12 weeks into one pool.

Some clones are missing from TCRdb's copy, which holds only in-frame ones; the method was immunoSEQ multiplex PCR. Among 120,000 or so clones listed, over 75% were seen once. The CDR3 is made up of 14 amino acids. The germline gives CDR1 SGHDN, CDR2 FVKESK. J lost 2 bases, V lost 3 bases, and 4 bases had no gene match. The clonotype was recovered from an adult in good health. J is TRBJ2-7 and V is TRBV14; TRBD2 agrees at 7 bases. Sequenced here: peripheral blood, sampled on day 0 of AZD1222 vaccination. The DNA of the CDR3 is TGTGCCAGCAGCCATGGACTAGGGGCCTACGAGCAGTACTTC. Amino acids: CASSHGLGAYEQYF.